This TCR beta chain comes out of a study of beta chain features in type 1 diabetes. Every bit of the isolated RNA underwent reverse transcription, so sequencing read expressed TCRB transcripts. Libraries were prepared by immunoSEQ multiplex PCR; TCRdb keeps only in-frame clonotypes and omits some of them. This table holds 250,000 to 300,000 clones, less than 30% found once. The germline V and J ends were trimmed by 0 bases and 4 bases, with 10 bases remaining between them. Looked up from germline, CDR1 is SGHRS and CDR2 is YFSETQ. The CDR3 loop spans 14 amino acids. Study-level findings and limits: Moderately but significantly shorter TCRB CDR3s were found in Type 1 diabetes patients in all four CD4+ subsets.

A few counts support this clone. Its specificity is not known. The source of this sequence is a woman aged 25 to 45 with type 1 diabetes. Sequencing was done on a sample of naive CD4+ T cells from blood. The chain carries TRBV5-1 and TRBJ1-2; D not resolved. The CDR3 here is CASSLVREGYGYTF. DNA of the CDR3: TGCGCCAGCAGCTTGGTGAGAGAGGGCTATGGCTACACCTTC.